These 22 T cell receptor beta chains originate from one sample sequenced in a study of shared clonotypes between healthy human individuals. Clones were sequenced by immunoSEQ multiplex PCR, and TCRdb holds only the in-frame ones, with some missing. The table lists 900,000 to 1,200,000 clones, 70% to 80% of them singletons. The sample comprised memory CD4+ T cells from PBMCs. As for subset: CD45RA-negative fraction. These TCRs come from a man younger than 30 in good health. Some clones in this sample may be carry-over from other donors' samples.

Concerning this clone: Other DNA sequences in the sample encode the same CDR3. V is TRBV7-2 and J is TRBJ1-2; unclear D gene. Germline CDR1 and CDR2: SGHTA and FQGNSA. This CDR3 has 13 amino acids. Trimming cost V 1 base and J 1 base, with 4 bases left between them. The CDR3 spells CASSLDLNYGYTF. DNA for the CDR3: TGTGCCAGCAGCTTAGACCTTAACTATGGCTACACCTTC.

The V call is TRBV19, the J call TRBJ1-3, with D possibly matching TRBD1 (5 bases). The CDR3 is made up of 14 amino acids. The V gene's germline CDR1 is LNHDA and CDR2 SQIVND (reference sequence). Trimming took off 10 bases at V and 0 bases at J, with 13 bases between the two ends. CDR3 in amino acids: CATLKGSSGNTIYF. Written as DNA, the CDR3 is TGTGCCACGTTGAAGGGGTCCTCTGGAAACACCATATATTTT. The full variable domain, completed using reference TRBV19 and TRBJ1-3, is DGGITQSPKYLFRKEGQNVTLSCEQNLNHDAMYWYRQDPGQGLRLIYYSQIVNDFQKGDIAEGYSVSREKKESFPLTVTSAQKNPTAFYLCATLKGSSGNTIYFGEGSWLTVV.

In the case of this clone: A much larger clone differs by one base, so this may be a read error. The same CDR3 arises from other DNA sequences in this sample as well. The chain links TRBV2 to TRBJ1-2, with D tentatively TRBD1 (5 bases). The germline V gene has CDR1 SNHLY and CDR2 FYNNEI. The CDR3 runs 11 residues. This CDR3 reads CASRGEGGYTF. The DNA of the CDR3 is TGTGCCAGCAGAGGGGAGGGAGGCTATACCTTC. Full variable domain (rest looked up from reference TRBV2 and TRBJ1-2): EPEVTQTPSHQVTQMGQEVILRCVPISNHLYFYWYRQILGQKVEFLVSFYNNEISEKSEIFDDQFSVERPDGSNFTLKIRSTKLEDSAMYFCASRGEGGYTFGSGTRLTVV.

V and J are TRBV28 and TRBJ1-3; D is possibly TRBD1 (6 bases). The V end lost 6 bases, the J end lost 6 bases, and 15 bases lay between the germline ends. The CDR3 spans 14 residues. Germline V lookup: CDR1 MDHEN, CDR2 SYDVKM. The DNA of the CDR3 is TGTGCCAGCAGGGGGGCCGATACAGCAAACACCATATATTTT. This gives the protein CASRGADTANTIYF.

The chain has TRBV18 and TRBJ2-7; D not certain. The V and J ends lost 3 bases and 6 bases respectively, with 9 bases between them. Per germline, CDR1 KGHSH and CDR2 LQKENI. CDR3 size: 12 residues. The CDR3 DNA reads TGTGCCAGCTCACCGATTGGCTCCGAGCAGTACTTC. Protein sequence: CASSPIGSEQYF.

The chain links TRBV11-3 to TRBJ2-1, with TRBD2 identical over 14 bases. This CDR3 is 16 amino acids long. V shed 5 bases, J shed 10 bases, and the junction held 10 bases outside the gene matches. Germline assignment: CDR1 SGHNT and CDR2 YENEEA. The CDR3 region has the DNA TGTGCCAGCAGCCCCGCCGGGACTAGCGGGAGTGGGGAGCAGTTCTTC. Translated: CASSPAGTSGSGEQFF.

V is TRBV18 and J is TRBJ2-5; D is ambiguous. The germline CDR1 and CDR2 sequences are KGHSH and LQKENI. The CDR3 loop spans 15 amino acids. The ends were cut back, 0 bases at V and 2 bases at J, with 10 bases in the middle. CDR3 protein: CASSPPTSVQETQYF. The DNA for the CDR3 is TGTGCCAGCTCACCACCTACCAGCGTTCAAGAGACCCAGTACTTC. Full variable domain (rest looked up from reference TRBV18 and TRBJ2-5): NAGVMQNPRHLVRRRGQEARLRCSPMKGHSHVYWYRQLPEEGLKFMVYLQKENIIDESGMPKERFSAEFPKEGPSILRIQQVVRGDSAAYFCASSPPTSVQETQYFGPGTRLLVL.

This chain connects TRBV28 to TRBJ1-3; 7 nucleotides agree with TRBD1. This CDR3 is 16 amino acids long. The V and J ends lost 2 bases and 0 bases, in that order; junction bases with no gene match: 4. Per the germline V gene, CDR1 is MDHEN and CDR2 is SYDVKM. The CDR3 region is CASSLRTGNSGNTIYF. CDR3 bases: TGTGCCAGCAGTTTAAGGACAGGCAACTCTGGAAACACCATATATTTT.

This clone appeared once. The chain uses TRBV6-1 and TRBJ2-3; 10 nucleotides line up with TRBD2. The CDR3 is 13 residues long. Per the germline V gene, CDR1 is MNHNS and CDR2 is SASEGT. J gave up 3 bases and V 6 bases, and 0 bases lay outside the gene matches. In DNA form, the CDR3 reads TGTGCCAGCAGGGGACTAGCGACAGATACGCAGTATTTT. Translating it yields CASRGLATDTQYF.

The gene calls are TRBV5-6 and TRBJ2-3; D is ambiguous. Trimming took off 4 bases at V and 2 bases at J, with 11 bases between the two ends. The CDR3 sequence is 14 residues long. CDR1 is SGHDT, CDR2 YYEEEE, per germline. DNA for the CDR3: TGTGCCAGCAGCCTCCGGTCCTTCACAGATACGCAGTATTTT. Amino acid sequence: CASSLRSFTDTQYF.

This sequence joins TRBV5-1 and TRBJ1-1; 7 nucleotides line up with TRBD1. The V and J ends lost 3 bases and 4 bases, in that order; junction bases with no gene match: 6. Germline V lookup: CDR1 SGHRS, CDR2 YFSETQ. The length of the CDR3 is 14 residues. CDR3 loop: CASSSKTGATEAFF. For the CDR3, the DNA is TGCGCCAGCAGCTCGAAAACAGGGGCCACTGAAGCTTTCTTT.

V usage is TRBV11-2 and J usage is TRBJ1-1; unclear D gene. CDR3 length: 15 residues. Trimming shortened V by 5 bases and J by 1 base, and 14 bases separated the two germline ends. Per the germline V gene, CDR1 is SGHAT and CDR2 is FQNNGV. CDR3 DNA: TGTGCCAGCAGCCCGGTGGGGTGGGGGAACACTGAAGCTTTCTTT. This codes for CASSPVGWGNTEAFF.

The V and J genes are TRBV4-1 and TRBJ1-2, with D perhaps TRBD1 (6 bases). V gave up 4 bases and J gave up 4 bases, with 19 bases separating them. The CDR3 runs 16 residues. Germline loops: CDR1 MGHRA, CDR2 YSYEKL. CDR3 sequence (DNA): TGCGCCAGCAGCCCCCGGGGGCAGCAAACTCGCTATGGCTACACCTTC. This encodes CASSPRGQQTRYGYTF.

A word on this clone: In the same sample, other DNA sequences code for this CDR3. The gene calls are TRBV5-1 and TRBJ1-2; possible D gene TRBD1, 5 bases. The CDR3 contains 15 residues. Trimming stripped 0 bases from V and 2 bases from J, with 11 bases between. In germline, CDR1 is SGHRS, CDR2 YFSETQ. Here the CDR3 DNA reads TGCGCCAGCAGCTTGGGGCCGGGACCCAACTATGGCTACACCTTC. It specifies CASSLGPGPNYGYTF.

The chain carries TRBV28 and TRBJ2-7, with a possible D match to TRBD2 (5 bases). The CDR3 spans 13 residues. Germline-derived CDR1 and CDR2 are MDHEN and SYDVKM. The V end lost 7 bases, the J end lost 1 base, and 11 bases lay between the germline ends. The CDR3 sequence is CASTRGKSYEQYF. CDR3 sequence (DNA): TGTGCCAGCACCCGAGGGAAATCCTACGAGCAGTACTTC.

The chain employs TRBV7-9 and TRBJ2-7, with D uncertain. Looked up from germline, CDR1 is SEHNR and CDR2 is FQNEAQ (reference sequence). Trimming pared 1 base from V and 2 bases from J, leaving 3 bases between. The CDR3 length is 12 residues. This CDR3 reads CASSLDTYEQYF. CDR3 sequence (DNA): TGTGCCAGCAGCTTAGATACCTACGAGCAGTACTTC.

The chain combines TRBV5-1 with TRBJ2-5; D is possibly TRBD1 or TRBD2 (5 bases each). Between the trimmed V and J ends, which lost 3 bases and 5 bases, there was a span of 17 bases. Germline V gives CDR1 SGHRS, CDR2 YFSETQ. The CDR3 runs to 15 residues. Written as DNA, the CDR3 is TGCGCCAGCAGCTCCGGAAGCCGGGGACGGGAGACCCAGTACTTC. Protein product: CASSSGSRGRETQYF.

The chain couples TRBV11-2 to TRBJ2-5; D is uncertain. Per germline, CDR1 SGHAT and CDR2 FQNNGV. The CDR3 is 11 amino acids. Trimming removed 0 bases from V and 9 bases from J, with 5 bases in between. DNA of the CDR3: TGTGCCAGCAGCTTAGAGACCCCCCAGTACTTC. Translating gives CASSLETPQYF.

CDR3 protein: CASSPGQGRLNTEAFF. The CDR3 DNA reads as TGCGCCAGCAGCCCAGGACAGGGGCGGTTGAACACTGAAGCTTTCTTT. The chain links TRBV5-1 to TRBJ1-1, with 9 bases matching TRBD1. Per germline, CDR1 SGHRS and CDR2 YFSETQ. The CDR3 covers 16 residues. J lost 0 bases, V lost 4 bases, and 7 bases had no gene match.

The chain uses TRBV5-1 and TRBJ1-3; the D is unclear. The length of the CDR3 is 14 residues. V was shortened by 2 bases and J by 6 bases, with 12 bases between the two germline ends. Germline V gene data show CDR1 as SGHRS and CDR2 as YFSETQ. The chain's CDR3 is CASSLSMTANTIYF. In DNA form, the CDR3 reads TGCGCCAGCAGCTTATCGATGACGGCAAACACCATATATTTT.

The chain carries TRBV28 and TRBJ2-7; 12 positions match TRBD2. Looked up from germline, CDR1 is MDHEN and CDR2 is SYDVKM. The CDR3 consists of 15 residues. V shed 5 bases and J 2 bases; nucleotides not matched to a gene: 4. The CDR3 DNA sequence: TGTGCCAGCAGTCTAGCGGGGGGGGGCCCCTACGAGCAGTACTTC. The encoded protein is CASSLAGGGPYEQYF.

This chain connects TRBV28 to TRBJ2-1; TRBD2 aligns across 12 bases. The CDR3 is 18 amino acids. Germline CDR1 and CDR2: MDHEN and SYDVKM. The trim removed 8 bases at V and 3 bases at J, leaving 14 bases unmatched. CDR3 coding DNA: TGTGCCAGCGGATCTAGCGGGAGGGCGGGAGGTCACTACAATGAGCAGTTCTTC. Amino acids: CASGSSGRAGGHYNEQFF. The entire variable domain, with the rest obtained from reference TRBV28 and TRBJ2-1, is as follows: DVKVTQSSRYLVKRTGEKVFLECVQDMDHENMFWYRQDPGLGLRLIYFSYDVKMKEKGDIPEGYSVSREKKERFSLILESASTNQTSMYLCASGSSGRAGGHYNEQFFGPGTRLTVL.